This entry features one T cell receptor beta chain sequence. Its antigen remains unidentified. No base quality values were provided; no much bigger clone lies one nucleotide off. The record originates from a study of blood T cell repertoires in COVID-19 (TCRdb year 2020). General notes on the study: The collaborator samples originated in the United States, Italy and Spain and spanned the acute and convalescent phases of COVID-19. The repertoires were made available in a free public database intended to serve as a resource for research on the immune response to SARS-CoV-2. The dataset comprised deeply sampled blood TCRbeta repertoires from subjects exposed to, actively infected with, or recovered from COVID-19. The sample metadata nearly always contained a de-identified subject ID, COVID-19 status, age in years and sex. Where HLA class I and class II types were available, the types were taken from metadata supplied by the sample provider, not from assay-based typing. The material from the prospective study consisted of cDNA or gDNA derived from T cells, B-cell-depleted T cells, or PBMCs. The samples were drawn from two sources: the first 160 participants of the ongoing ImmuneRACE study, and over 1,000 subjects contributed by 6 global collaborators.

Study-level results and caveats: How much clinical and demographic metadata was included differed by source and by participant, and the metadata was provided uncurated.

Each collaborating institution followed its own protocols to collect whole blood in K2EDTA tubes. For TCRbeta analysis, collaborator samples were shipped as frozen whole blood, as isolated PBMCs, or as DNA extracted from either sample type. V drops 4 bases and J drops 0 bases, leaving 19 bases in between. CDR1 and CDR2 are drawn from the germline V gene (reference sequence): MNHEY, SMNVEV. CDR3 length: 18 amino acids, cysteine to phenylalanine. Of all the DNA, just the CDR3 is kept, 54 bases in frame from base 1. TCRbeta CDR3 regions were amplified from genomic DNA using the immunoSEQ Assay, a bias-controlled multiplex PCR. The original pipeline was this. The number of nucleated cells in each sample was estimated by amplification of reference gene primers within the assay. Sequence reads were collapsed and filtered to measure the absolute abundance of every unique TCRbeta CDR3 rearrangement. Productive Simpson clonality was computed per sample as the square root of Simpson's diversity index over productive rearrangements. TCRdb mirrors the immuneACCESS table, restricted to in-frame sequences. Some clones are absent from its copies; in checked studies, under half trace to an unresolved V gene, and the reason for the others is unknown. The V and J calls and clone size were taken over from that table, and D and trimming were inferred from the DNA. The sample yields roughly 38,000 clones; about 82% were counted once. The top ten constitute over 8% of the sample.

The sample comprised peripheral blood. The clonotype originates from a man in his sixties in a cohort sampled during active COVID-19. The chain is encoded by TRBV27 joined to TRBJ2-4, and the D gene may be TRBD2, 5 bases matching. The DNA sequence is given as TGTGCCAGCAGTTCCATCCTAGGACTGCCACGAGCCAAAAACATTCAGTACTTC. It is translated as CASSSILGLPRAKNIQYF.